The clone carrying this TCR beta chain was counted a few times. These data come from a study of metastatic and nonmetastatic thyroid tumors. Patients had received no treatment of any kind before thyroid surgery. Source study methods: To classify distant metastasis in papillary thyroid cancer, a model was built from CDR3 differences across clinicopathological groups. TCRdb re-processed the PCR reads through MiXCR. In this record, the V and J calls reflect TCRdb's handling and not the investigators' own analysis. The profile shows about 15,000 clones, about 25% of them singletons. Sequencing input: adjacent normal tissue. The clonotype originates from a female donor with papillary thyroid cancer or a benign thyroid nodule (not recorded which). Some clones in this sample may be carry-over from other donors' samples.

The CDR3 loop reads CASSGGVLPYGYTF. Here the CDR3 DNA reads TGTGCCAGCAGTGGGGGGGTGCTCCCATATGGCTACACCTTC. The rearrangement joins TRBV6-1 to TRBJ1-2; perhaps TRBD1 as D (5 bases). The ends were cut back, 4 bases at V and 5 bases at J, with 14 bases in the middle. CDR1 and CDR2 from the germline V gene are MNHNS and SASEGT. The CDR3 runs to 14 residues.